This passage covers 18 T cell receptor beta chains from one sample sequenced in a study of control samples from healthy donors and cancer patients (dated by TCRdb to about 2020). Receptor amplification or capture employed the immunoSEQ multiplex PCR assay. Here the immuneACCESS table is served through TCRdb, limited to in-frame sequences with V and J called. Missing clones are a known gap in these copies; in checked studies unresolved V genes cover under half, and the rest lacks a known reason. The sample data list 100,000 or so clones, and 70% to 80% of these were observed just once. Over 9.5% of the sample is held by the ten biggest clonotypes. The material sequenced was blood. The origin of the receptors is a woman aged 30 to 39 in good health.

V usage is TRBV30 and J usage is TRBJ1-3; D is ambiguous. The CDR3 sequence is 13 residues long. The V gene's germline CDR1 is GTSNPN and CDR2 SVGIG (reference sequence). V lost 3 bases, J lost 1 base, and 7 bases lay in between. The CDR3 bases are TGTGCCTGGAGAGCCCTTTCTGGAAACACCATATATTTT. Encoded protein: CAWRALSGNTIYF.

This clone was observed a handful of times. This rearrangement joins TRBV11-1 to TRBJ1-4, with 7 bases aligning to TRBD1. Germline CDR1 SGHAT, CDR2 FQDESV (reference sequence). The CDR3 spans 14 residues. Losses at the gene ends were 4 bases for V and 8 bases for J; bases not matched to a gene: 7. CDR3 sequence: CASSCIQGWEKLFF. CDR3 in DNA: TGTGCCAGCAGCTGTATACAGGGGTGGGAAAAACTGTTTTTT.

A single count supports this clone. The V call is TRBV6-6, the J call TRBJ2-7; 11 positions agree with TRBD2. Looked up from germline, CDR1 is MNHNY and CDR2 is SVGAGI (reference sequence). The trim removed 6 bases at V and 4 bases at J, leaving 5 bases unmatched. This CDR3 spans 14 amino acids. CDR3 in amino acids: CASSPSGGTYEQYF. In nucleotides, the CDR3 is TGTGCCAGCAGCCCTAGCGGGGGGACGTACGAGCAGTACTTC.

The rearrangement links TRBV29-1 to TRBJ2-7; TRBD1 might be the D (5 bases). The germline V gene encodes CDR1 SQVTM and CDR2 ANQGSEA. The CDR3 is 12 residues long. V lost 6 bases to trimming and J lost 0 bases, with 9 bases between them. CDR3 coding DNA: TGCAGCGTGGAGACAGACTCCTACGAGCAGTACTTC. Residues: CSVETDSYEQYF.

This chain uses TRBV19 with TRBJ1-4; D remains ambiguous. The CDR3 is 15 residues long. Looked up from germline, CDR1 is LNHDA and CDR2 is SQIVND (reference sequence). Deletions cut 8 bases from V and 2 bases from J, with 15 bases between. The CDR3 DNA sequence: TGTGCCAGTCTCGGGTCAGGTGGTACTAATGAAAAACTGTTTTTT. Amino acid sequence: CASLGSGGTNEKLFF.

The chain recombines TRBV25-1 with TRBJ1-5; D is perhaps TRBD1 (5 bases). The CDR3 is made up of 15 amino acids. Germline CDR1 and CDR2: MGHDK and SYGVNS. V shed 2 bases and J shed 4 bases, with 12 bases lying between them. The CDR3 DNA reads TGTGCCAGCAGTGAACCAGGGCTAGATAATCAGCCCCAGCATTTT. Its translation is CASSEPGLDNQPQHF. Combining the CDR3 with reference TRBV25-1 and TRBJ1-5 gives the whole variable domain EADIYQTPRYLVIGTGKKITLECSQTMGHDKMYWYQQDPGMELHLIHYSYGVNSTEKGDLSSESTVSRIRTEHFPLTLESARPSHTSQYLCASSEPGLDNQPQHFGDGTRLSIL.

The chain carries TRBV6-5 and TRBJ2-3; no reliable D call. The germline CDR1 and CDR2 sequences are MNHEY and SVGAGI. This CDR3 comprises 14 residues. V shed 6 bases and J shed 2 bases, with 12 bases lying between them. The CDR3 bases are TGTGCCAGCAGCCGGGCCCAACCCACAGATACGCAGTATTTT. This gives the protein CASSRAQPTDTQYF.

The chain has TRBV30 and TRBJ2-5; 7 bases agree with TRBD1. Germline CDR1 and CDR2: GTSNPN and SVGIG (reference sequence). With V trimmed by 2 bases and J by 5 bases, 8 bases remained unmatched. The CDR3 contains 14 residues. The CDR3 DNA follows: TGTGCCTGGAGTAAAGGTGGCAGGGGGGAGACCCAGTACTTC. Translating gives CAWSKGGRGETQYF.

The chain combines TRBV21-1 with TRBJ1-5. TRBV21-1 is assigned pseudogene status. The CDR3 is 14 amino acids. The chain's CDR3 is CASSKGPGLQPQHF. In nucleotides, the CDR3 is TGTGCCAGCAGCAAGGGTCCCGGGCTGCAGCCCCAGCATTTT.

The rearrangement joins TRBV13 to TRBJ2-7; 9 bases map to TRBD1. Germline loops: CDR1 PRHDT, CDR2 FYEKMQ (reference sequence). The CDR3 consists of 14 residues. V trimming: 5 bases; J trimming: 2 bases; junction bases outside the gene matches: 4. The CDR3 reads CASSPGDRAYEQYF. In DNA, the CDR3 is TGTGCCAGCAGCCCGGGGGACAGGGCCTACGAGCAGTACTTC.

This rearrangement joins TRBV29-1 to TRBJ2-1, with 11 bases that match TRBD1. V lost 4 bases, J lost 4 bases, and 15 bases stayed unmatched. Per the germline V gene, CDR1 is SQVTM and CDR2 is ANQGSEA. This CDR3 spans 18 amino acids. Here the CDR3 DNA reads TGCAGCGTTGGCGGTGGAAGTTTAAGGGACAGGGGGTACAATGAGCAGTTCTTC. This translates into CSVGGGSLRDRGYNEQFF.

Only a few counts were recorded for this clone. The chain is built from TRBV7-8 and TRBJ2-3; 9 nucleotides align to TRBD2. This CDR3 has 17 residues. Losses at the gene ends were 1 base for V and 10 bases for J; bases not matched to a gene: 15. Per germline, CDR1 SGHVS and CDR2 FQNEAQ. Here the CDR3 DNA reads TGTGCCAGCAGCTTAGACTGGCGGGGGGGCCCGGTTCTACCGCAGTATTTT. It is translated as CASSLDWRGGPVLPQYF.

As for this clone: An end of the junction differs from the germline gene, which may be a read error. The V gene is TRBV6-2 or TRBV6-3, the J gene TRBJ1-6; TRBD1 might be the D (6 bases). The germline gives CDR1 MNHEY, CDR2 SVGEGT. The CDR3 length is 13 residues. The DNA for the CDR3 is TGTGCCAGCAGCGCCGGACCCGACAGGCTTTACAACTTT. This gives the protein CASSAGPDRLYNF.

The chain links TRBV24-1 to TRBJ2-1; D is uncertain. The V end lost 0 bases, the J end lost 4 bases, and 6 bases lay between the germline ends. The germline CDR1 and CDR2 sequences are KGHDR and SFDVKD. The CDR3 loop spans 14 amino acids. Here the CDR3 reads CATSDLTPYNEQFF. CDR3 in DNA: TGTGCCACCAGTGATTTGACACCTTACAATGAGCAGTTCTTC.

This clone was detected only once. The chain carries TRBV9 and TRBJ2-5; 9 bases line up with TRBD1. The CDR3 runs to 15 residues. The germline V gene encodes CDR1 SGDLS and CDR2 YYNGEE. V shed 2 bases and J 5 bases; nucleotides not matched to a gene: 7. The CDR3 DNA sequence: TGTGCCAGCAGCGTCAGCGTTGACAGGGGGGAGACCCAGTACTTC. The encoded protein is CASSVSVDRGETQYF.

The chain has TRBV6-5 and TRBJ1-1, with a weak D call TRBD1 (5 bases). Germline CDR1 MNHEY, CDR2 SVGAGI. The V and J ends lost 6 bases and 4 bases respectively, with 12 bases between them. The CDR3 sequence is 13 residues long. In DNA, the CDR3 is TGTGCCAGCAGCCAGGGTGAGGTCACTGAAGCTTTCTTT. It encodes CASSQGEVTEAFF.

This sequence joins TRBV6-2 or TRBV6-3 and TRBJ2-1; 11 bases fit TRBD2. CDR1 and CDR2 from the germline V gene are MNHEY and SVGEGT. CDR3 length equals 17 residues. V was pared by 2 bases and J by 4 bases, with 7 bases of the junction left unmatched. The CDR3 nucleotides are TGTGCCAGCAGTTACCTAGCGGGGGGAACGAAATACAATGAGCAGTTCTTC. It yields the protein CASSYLAGGTKYNEQFF.

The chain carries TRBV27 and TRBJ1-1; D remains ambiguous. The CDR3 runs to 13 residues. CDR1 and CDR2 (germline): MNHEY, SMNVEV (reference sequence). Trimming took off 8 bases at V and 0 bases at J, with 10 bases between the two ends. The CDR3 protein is CASGRGLNTEAFF. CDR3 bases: TGTGCCAGCGGGAGAGGGCTGAACACTGAAGCTTTCTTT.